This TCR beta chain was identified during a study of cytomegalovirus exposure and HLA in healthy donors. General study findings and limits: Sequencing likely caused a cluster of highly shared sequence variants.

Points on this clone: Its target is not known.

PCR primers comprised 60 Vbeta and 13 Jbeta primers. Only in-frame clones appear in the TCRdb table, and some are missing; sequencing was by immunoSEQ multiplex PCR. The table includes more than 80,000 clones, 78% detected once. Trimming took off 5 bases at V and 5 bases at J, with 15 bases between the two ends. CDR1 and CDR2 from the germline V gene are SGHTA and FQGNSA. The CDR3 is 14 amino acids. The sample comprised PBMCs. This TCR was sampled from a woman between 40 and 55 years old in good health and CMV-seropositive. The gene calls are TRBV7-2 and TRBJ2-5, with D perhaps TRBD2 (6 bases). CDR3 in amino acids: CASSRRGAEETQYF. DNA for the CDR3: TGTGCCAGCAGCCGGAGGGGAGCGGAGGAGACCCAGTACTTC. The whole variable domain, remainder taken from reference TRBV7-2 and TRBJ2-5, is GAGVSQSPSNKVTEKGKDVELRCDPISGHTALYWYRQSLGQGLEFLIYFQGNSAPDKSGLPSDRFSAERTGGSVSTLTIQRTQQEDSAVYLCASSRRGAEETQYFGPGTRLLVL.